One sample yielded the 14 T cell receptor beta chains listed below, sequenced in a study of beta chain features in type 1 diabetes. The whole isolated RNA underwent reverse transcription, so sequencing captured expressed TCRB transcripts. Clones were read by immunoSEQ multiplex PCR, and TCRdb kept only the in-frame ones, dropping some. The table includes around 300,000 clones, 8% detected once. Sample: central memory CD4+ T cells from blood. These receptors all stem from a woman aged 18 to 35 in good health.

This clone was counted only a few times. The chain uses TRBV7-2 and TRBJ1-2; TRBD1 matches at 7 bases. V was clipped by 5 bases and J by 4 bases; unmatched bases: 10. CDR1 SGHTA and CDR2 FQGNSA come from the germline V gene. CDR3 size: 15 residues. The CDR3 reads CASSLHTGTAYGYTF. The CDR3 DNA reads TGTGCCAGCAGCCTTCATACCGGGACAGCCTATGGCTACACCTTC.

There are a few counts of this clone. The chain is built from TRBV4-1 and TRBJ2-5, with D perhaps assigned TRBD1 or TRBD2 (5 bases each). The V end was cut by 1 base, the J end by 2 bases, with 14 bases between. Germline assignment: CDR1 MGHRA and CDR2 YSYEKL. The CDR3 has 16 residues. CDR3 bases: TGCGCCAGCAGCCAAGGGGACGGAGGACGTCAAGAGACCCAGTACTTC. Protein product: CASSQGDGGRQETQYF.

This clone was observed a few times. The genes are TRBV5-4 and TRBJ2-5; 8 bases fit TRBD2. CDR1 SGHNT and CDR2 YYREEE come from the germline V gene (reference sequence). The CDR3 extends over 14 amino acids. V lost 1 base and J lost 4; bases outside the gene matches: 3. CDR3 sequence: CASSLSSGGETQYF. CDR3 bases: TGTGCCAGCAGCTTGTCCAGCGGGGGAGAGACCCAGTACTTC.

The V gene is TRBV29-1, the J gene TRBJ1-1; D is ambiguous. The V gene lost 7 bases and the J gene lost 3 bases, with 12 bases spanning the gap. The CDR3 runs to 12 residues. Germline V gives CDR1 SQVTM, CDR2 ANQGSEA. The CDR3 DNA reads TGCAGCGGTGGGTTTGGATACACTGAAGCTTTCTTT. Translating it yields CSGGFGYTEAFF. Complete variable domain (other parts from reference TRBV29-1 and TRBJ1-1): SAVISQKPSRDICQRGTSLTIQCQVDSQVTMMFWYRQQPGQSLTLIATANQGSEATYESGFVIDKFPISRPNLTFSTLTVSNMSPEDSSIYLCSGGFGYTEAFFGQGTRLTVV.

This clone was detected ten times or more. The V gene is TRBV19, the J gene TRBJ1-3; 8 bases are shared with TRBD1. The CDR3 totals 15 residues. Trimming took 5 bases from V and 2 from J; bases not matched to a gene: 5. Germline CDR1 reads LNHDA; CDR2 reads SQIVND (reference sequence). The CDR3 is CASSSDRGAGNTIYF. The CDR3 DNA reads as TGTGCCAGTAGTTCCGACAGGGGAGCTGGAAACACCATATATTTT. The whole variable domain, filled in from reference TRBV19 and TRBJ1-3, reads DGGITQSPKYLFRKEGQNVTLSCEQNLNHDAMYWYRQDPGQGLRLIYYSQIVNDFQKGDIAEGYSVSREKKESFPLTVTSAQKNPTAFYLCASSSDRGAGNTIYFGEGSWLTVV.

This clone was seen only a few times. This chain joins TRBV7-2 and TRBJ2-2; TRBD1 agrees at 7 bases. The junction had 3 bases not matched to a gene; V was cut back by 4 bases and J by 4 bases. The CDR3 length is 14 residues. Germline CDR1 SGHTA, CDR2 FQGNSA. CDR3 in amino acids: CASSSHRGTGELFF. The CDR3 region has the DNA TGTGCCAGCAGCTCCCACAGGGGCACCGGGGAGCTGTTTTTT.

This clone was seen a few times. The gene calls are TRBV6-6 and TRBJ2-3; D is perhaps TRBD1 or TRBD2 (5 bases each). Trimming took off 2 bases at V and 2 bases at J, with 8 bases between the two ends. There are 14 residues in the CDR3. The germline CDR1 and CDR2 sequences are MNHNY and SVGAGI (reference sequence). The CDR3 coding sequence is TGTGCCAGCAGTTACGGGGACGACACAGATACGCAGTATTTT. It yields the protein CASSYGDDTDTQYF.

This clone came up many times. This chain uses TRBV28 with TRBJ1-4, with no clear D. Germline CDR1 reads MDHEN; CDR2 reads SYDVKM. CDR3 length: 13 residues. V lost 2 bases and J lost 8, with 9 bases in between. The CDR3 DNA sequence: TGTGCCAGCAGTTTAGCGGCACGGGAAAAACTGTTTTTT. Translation: CASSLAAREKLFF.

The J gene is TRBJ1-2, the V gene TRBV7-2; 8 nucleotides agree with TRBD1. The germline CDR1 and CDR2 sequences are SGHTA and FQGNSA. V lost 5 bases and J lost 5; bases outside the gene matches: 4. The CDR3 has 13 amino acids. The CDR3 DNA reads TGTGCCAGCAGCCGGGACAGGAAATATGGCTACACCTTC. The encoded protein is CASSRDRKYGYTF. Filled out from reference TRBV7-2 and TRBJ1-2, the complete variable domain reads GAGVSQSPSNKVTEKGKDVELRCDPISGHTALYWYRQSLGQGLEFLIYFQGNSAPDKSGLPSDRFSAERTGGSVSTLTIQRTQQEDSAVYLCASSRDRKYGYTFGSGTRLTVV.

This clone has only a few counts. The genes are TRBV18 and TRBJ2-3; 8 nucleotides agree with TRBD1. In germline, CDR1 is KGHSH, CDR2 LQKENI. With 8 bases clipped from V and 2 bases from J, the junction kept 6 bases outside the gene matches. The CDR3 has 14 amino acids. For the CDR3, the DNA is TGTGCCAGCCTTCGGGACAGGTACACAGATACGCAGTATTTT. Translation: CASLRDRYTDTQYF.

This clone was observed a few times. The chain employs TRBV5-1 and TRBJ2-2; 9 nucleotides align to TRBD1. The CDR3 covers 15 residues. J was trimmed by 5 bases and V by 4 bases; bases with no gene match: 6. The germline V gene encodes CDR1 SGHRS and CDR2 YFSETQ. CDR3: CASSPGTGRTGELFF. The DNA for the CDR3 is TGCGCCAGCAGCCCCGGGACAGGGAGGACCGGGGAGCTGTTTTTT.

There are a few counts of this clone. The chain recombines TRBV6-6 with TRBJ2-7, with TRBD2 as a possible D gene (5 bases). V was trimmed by 6 bases and J by 0 bases, leaving 9 bases between them. CDR1 MNHNY and CDR2 SVGAGI come from the germline V gene (reference sequence). CDR3 length: 13 amino acids. CDR3 nucleotides: TGTGCCAGCAGGCCTGGGAGCTCCTACGAGCAGTACTTC. Amino acids: CASRPGSSYEQYF.

This chain uses TRBV2 with TRBJ1-1; maybe TRBD1 (6 bases). CDR1 is SNHLY, CDR2 FYNNEI, per germline. This CDR3 is built from 13 residues. The V and J ends lost 4 bases and 7 bases respectively, with 13 bases between them. The CDR3 here is CASSGLAGDEAFF. The CDR3 region has the DNA TGTGCCAGCAGTGGGCTTGCAGGGGATGAAGCTTTCTTT. Using reference TRBV2 and TRBJ1-1 for the parts outside the CDR3, the full variable domain is EPEVTQTPSHQVTQMGQEVILRCVPISNHLYFYWYRQILGQKVEFLVSFYNNEISEKSEIFDDQFSVERPDGSNFTLKIRSTKLEDSAMYFCASSGLAGDEAFFGQGTRLTVV.

This clone was observed a few times. The chain employs TRBV7-8 and TRBJ1-1, with D maybe TRBD1 (5 bases). The CDR3 spans 15 residues. CDR1 is SGHVS, CDR2 FQNEAQ, per germline. Trimming removed 4 bases at V and 6 bases at J, with 18 bases between. In DNA form, the CDR3 reads TGTGCCAGCAGCTCTAGGGGAAGGGAAACTGCTGAAGCTTTCTTT. Amino acid sequence: CASSSRGRETAEAFF. The variable domain in full, completed from reference TRBV7-8 and TRBJ1-1, reads GAGVSQSPRYKVAKRGQDVALRCDPISGHVSLFWYQQALGQGPEFLTYFQNEAQLDKSGLPSDRFFAERPEGSVSTLKIQRTQQEDSAVYLCASSSRGRETAEAFFGQGTRLTVV.